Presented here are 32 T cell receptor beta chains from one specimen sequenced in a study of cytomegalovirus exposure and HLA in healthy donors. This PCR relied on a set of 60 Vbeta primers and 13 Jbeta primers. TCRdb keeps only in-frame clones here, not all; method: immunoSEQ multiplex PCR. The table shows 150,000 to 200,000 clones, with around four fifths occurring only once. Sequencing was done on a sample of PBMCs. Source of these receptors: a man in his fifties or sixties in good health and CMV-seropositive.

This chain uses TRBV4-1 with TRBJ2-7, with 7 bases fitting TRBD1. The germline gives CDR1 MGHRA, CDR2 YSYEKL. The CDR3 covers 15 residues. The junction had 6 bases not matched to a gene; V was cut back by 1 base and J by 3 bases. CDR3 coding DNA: TGCGCCAGCAGCCAAGTGTTACAGGGGTTCTACGAGCAGTACTTC. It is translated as CASSQVLQGFYEQYF.

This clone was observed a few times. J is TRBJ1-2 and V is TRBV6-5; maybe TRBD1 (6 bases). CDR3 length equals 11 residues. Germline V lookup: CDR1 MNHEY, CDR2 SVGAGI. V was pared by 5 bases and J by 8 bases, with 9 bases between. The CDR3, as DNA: TGTGCCAGCAGTGGGGGGGGCGGCTACACCTTC. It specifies CASSGGGGYTF.

In DNA, the CDR3 is TGCGCCAGCAGTGACCGGGAGGGCGGAAACACCATATATTTT. It yields the protein CASSDREGGNTIYF. V usage is TRBV10-2 and J usage is TRBJ1-3; D gene uncertain. CDR1 WSHSY and CDR2 SAAADI come from the germline V gene. The V end lost 3 bases, the J end lost 4 bases, and 10 bases lay between the germline ends. CDR3 length equals 14 residues.

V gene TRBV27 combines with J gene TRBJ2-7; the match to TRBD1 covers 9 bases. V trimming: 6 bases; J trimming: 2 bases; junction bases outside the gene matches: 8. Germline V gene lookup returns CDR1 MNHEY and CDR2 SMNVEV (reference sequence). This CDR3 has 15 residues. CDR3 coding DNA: TGTGCCAGCAGCGCCGGACAGGGGCCACCCTACGAGCAGTACTTC. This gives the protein CASSAGQGPPYEQYF.

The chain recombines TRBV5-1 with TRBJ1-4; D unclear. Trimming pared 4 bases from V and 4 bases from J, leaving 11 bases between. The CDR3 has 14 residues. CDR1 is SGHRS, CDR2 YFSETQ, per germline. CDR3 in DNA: TGCGCCAGCAGCACGGACGGGATTAATGAAAAACTGTTTTTT. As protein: CASSTDGINEKLFF.

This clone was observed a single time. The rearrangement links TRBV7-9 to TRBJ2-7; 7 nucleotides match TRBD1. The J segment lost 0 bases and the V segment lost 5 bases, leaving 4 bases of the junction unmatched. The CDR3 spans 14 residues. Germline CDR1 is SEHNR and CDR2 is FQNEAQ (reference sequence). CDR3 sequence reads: CASSDSGGSYEQYF. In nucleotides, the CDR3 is TGTGCCAGCAGCGATTCAGGGGGCTCCTACGAGCAGTACTTC.

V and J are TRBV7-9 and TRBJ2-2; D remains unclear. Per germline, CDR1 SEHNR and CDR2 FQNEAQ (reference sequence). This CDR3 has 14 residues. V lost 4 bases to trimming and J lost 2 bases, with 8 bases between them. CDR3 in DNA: TGTGCCAGCAGCTCCCCGACAAACACCGGGGAGCTGTTTTTT. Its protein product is CASSSPTNTGELFF.

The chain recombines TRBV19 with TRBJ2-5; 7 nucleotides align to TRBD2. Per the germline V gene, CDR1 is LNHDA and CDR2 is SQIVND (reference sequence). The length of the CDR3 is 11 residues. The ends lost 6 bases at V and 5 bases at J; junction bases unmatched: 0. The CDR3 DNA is TGTGCCAGTAGCGGGGGGGAGACCCAGTACTTC. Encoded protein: CASSGGETQYF. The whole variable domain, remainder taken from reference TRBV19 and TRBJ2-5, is DGGITQSPKYLFRKEGQNVTLSCEQNLNHDAMYWYRQDPGQGLRLIYYSQIVNDFQKGDIAEGYSVSREKKESFPLTVTSAQKNPTAFYLCASSGGETQYFGPGTRLLVL.

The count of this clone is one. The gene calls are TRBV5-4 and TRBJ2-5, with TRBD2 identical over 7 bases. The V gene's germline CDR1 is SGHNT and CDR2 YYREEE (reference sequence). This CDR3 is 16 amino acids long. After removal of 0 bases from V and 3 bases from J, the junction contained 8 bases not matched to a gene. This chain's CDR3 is CASSLVGGRAEETQYF. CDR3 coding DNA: TGTGCCAGCAGCTTGGTAGGTGGGAGGGCCGAAGAGACCCAGTACTTC.

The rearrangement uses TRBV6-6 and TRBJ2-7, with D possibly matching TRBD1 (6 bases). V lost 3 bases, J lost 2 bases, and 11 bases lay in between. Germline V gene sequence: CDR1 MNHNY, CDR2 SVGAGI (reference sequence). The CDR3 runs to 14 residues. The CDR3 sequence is CASSYAQGTYEQYF. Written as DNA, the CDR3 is TGTGCCAGCAGTTATGCACAGGGCACCTACGAGCAGTACTTC.

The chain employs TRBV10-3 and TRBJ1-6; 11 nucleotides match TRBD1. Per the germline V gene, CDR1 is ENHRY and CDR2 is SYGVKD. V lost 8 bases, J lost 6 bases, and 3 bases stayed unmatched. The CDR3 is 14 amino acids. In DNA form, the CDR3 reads TGTGCCATCTCAGGACAGGGGGCTAATTCACCCCTCCACTTT. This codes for CAISGQGANSPLHF.

CDR3 in DNA: TGCGCCAGCAGTGAGTCGAAGGGACTAGCTTACGACCGGGGTGGGCAGTTCTTC. Translation gives CASSESKGLAYDRGGQFF. This chain uses TRBV10-1 with TRBJ2-1; 9 nucleotides align to TRBD2. The V gene end was trimmed by 0 bases and the J gene end by 12 bases; junction bases not matched to a gene: 18. The germline CDR1 and CDR2 sequences are WNHNN and SYGVQD (reference sequence). The length of the CDR3 is 18 residues.

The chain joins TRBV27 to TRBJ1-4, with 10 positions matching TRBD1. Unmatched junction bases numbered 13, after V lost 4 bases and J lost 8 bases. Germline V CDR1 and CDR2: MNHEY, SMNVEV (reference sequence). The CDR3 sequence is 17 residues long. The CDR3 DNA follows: TGTGCCAGCAGTTCCGACAGGGGGCGTATCCCGCGGGAAAAACTGTTTTTT. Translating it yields CASSSDRGRIPREKLFF.

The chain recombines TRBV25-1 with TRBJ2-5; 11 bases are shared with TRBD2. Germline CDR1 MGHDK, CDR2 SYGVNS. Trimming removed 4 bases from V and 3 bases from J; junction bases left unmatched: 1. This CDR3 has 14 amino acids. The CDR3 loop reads CASSGLAGKETQYF. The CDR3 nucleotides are TGTGCCAGCAGTGGACTAGCGGGGAAAGAGACCCAGTACTTC.

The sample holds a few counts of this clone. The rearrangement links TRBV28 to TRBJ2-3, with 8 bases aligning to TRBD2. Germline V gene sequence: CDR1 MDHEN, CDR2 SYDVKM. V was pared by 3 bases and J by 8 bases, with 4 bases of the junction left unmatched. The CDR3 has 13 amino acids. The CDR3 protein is CASSFAGGSTQYF. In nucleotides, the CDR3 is TGTGCCAGCAGTTTTGCGGGGGGCAGTACGCAGTATTTT.

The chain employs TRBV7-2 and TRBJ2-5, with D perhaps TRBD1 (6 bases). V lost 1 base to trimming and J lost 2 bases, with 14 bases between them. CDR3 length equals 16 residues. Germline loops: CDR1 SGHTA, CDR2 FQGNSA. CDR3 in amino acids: CASSLVTRTAQETQYF. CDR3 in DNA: TGTGCCAGCAGCTTAGTTACCCGGACAGCACAAGAGACCCAGTACTTC. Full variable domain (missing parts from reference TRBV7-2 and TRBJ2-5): GAGVSQSPSNKVTEKGKDVELRCDPISGHTALYWYRQSLGQGLEFLIYFQGNSAPDKSGLPSDRFSAERTGGSVSTLTIQRTQQEDSAVYLCASSLVTRTAQETQYFGPGTRLLVL.

The CDR3: CAWRLAGFYEQYF. In DNA, the CDR3 is TGTGCCTGGAGACTAGCGGGGTTTTACGAGCAGTACTTC. The chain recombines TRBV30 with TRBJ2-7; 10 positions match TRBD2. The CDR3 is 13 amino acids. Germline V gene data show CDR1 as GTSNPN and CDR2 as SVGIG (reference sequence). The V and J ends lost 3 bases and 4 bases, in that order; junction bases with no gene match: 3.

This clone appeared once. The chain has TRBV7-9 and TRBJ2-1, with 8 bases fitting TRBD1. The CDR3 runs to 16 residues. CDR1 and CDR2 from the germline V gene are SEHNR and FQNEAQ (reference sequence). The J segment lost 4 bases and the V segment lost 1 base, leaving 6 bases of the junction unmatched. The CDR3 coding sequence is TGTGCCAGCAGCTTAGGGTCGGGACAGGATTACAATGAGCAGTTCTTC. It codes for CASSLGSGQDYNEQFF.

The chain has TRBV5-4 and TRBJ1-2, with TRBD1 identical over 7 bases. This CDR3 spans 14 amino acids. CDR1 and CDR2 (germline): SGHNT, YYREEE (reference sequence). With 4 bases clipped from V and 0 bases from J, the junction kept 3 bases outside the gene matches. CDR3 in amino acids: CASSKTGTNYGYTF. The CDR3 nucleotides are TGTGCCAGCAGCAAGACAGGGACTAACTATGGCTACACCTTC.

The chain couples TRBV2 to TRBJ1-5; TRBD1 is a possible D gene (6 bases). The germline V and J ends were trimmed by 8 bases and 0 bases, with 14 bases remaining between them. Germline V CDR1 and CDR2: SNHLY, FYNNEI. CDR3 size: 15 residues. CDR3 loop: CASGRQAYSNQPQHF. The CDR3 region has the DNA TGTGCCAGCGGGCGACAGGCTTATAGCAATCAGCCCCAGCATTTT. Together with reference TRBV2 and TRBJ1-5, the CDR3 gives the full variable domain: EPEVTQTPSHQVTQMGQEVILRCVPISNHLYFYWYRQILGQKVEFLVSFYNNEISEKSEIFDDQFSVERPDGSNFTLKIRSTKLEDSAMYFCASGRQAYSNQPQHFGDGTRLSIL.

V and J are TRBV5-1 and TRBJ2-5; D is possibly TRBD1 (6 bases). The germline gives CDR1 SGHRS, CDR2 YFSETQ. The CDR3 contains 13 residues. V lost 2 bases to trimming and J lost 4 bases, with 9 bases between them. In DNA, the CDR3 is TGCGCCAGCAGCTTACAGGGAGCAGAGACCCAGTACTTC. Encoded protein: CASSLQGAETQYF.

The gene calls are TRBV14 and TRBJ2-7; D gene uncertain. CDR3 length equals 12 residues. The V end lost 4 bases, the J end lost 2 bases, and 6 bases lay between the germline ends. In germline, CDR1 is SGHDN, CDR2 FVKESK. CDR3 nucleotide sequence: TGTGCCAGCAGCCCTTCCCCCTACGAGCAGTACTTC. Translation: CASSPSPYEQYF.

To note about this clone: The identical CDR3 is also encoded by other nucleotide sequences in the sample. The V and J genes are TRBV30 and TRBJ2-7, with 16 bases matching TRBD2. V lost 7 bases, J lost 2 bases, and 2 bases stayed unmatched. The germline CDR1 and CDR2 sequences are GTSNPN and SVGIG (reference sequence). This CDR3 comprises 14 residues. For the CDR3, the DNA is TGTGCCTCGGGACTAGCGGGGGGGGCCTACGAGCAGTACTTC. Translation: CASGLAGGAYEQYF.

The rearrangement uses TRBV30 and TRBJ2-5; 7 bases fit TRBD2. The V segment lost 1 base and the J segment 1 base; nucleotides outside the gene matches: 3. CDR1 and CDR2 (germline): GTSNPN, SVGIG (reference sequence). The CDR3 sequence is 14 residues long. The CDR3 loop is CAWSAGTIQETQYF. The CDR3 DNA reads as TGTGCCTGGAGTGCCGGGACTATCCAAGAGACCCAGTACTTC.

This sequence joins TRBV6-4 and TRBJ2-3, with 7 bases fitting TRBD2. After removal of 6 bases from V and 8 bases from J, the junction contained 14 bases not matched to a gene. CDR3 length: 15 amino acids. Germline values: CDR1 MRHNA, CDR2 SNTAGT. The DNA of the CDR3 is TGTGCCAGCAGCGAACTAGCTCCCGGGGAGGGTACGCAGTATTTT. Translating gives CASSELAPGEGTQYF.

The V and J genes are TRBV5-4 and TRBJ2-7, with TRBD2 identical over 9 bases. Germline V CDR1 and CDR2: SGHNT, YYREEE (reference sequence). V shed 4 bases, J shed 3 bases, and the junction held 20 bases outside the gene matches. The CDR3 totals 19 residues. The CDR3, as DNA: TGTGCCAGCAGCCCAACCCCAATTAGCGGGAGTTTTAGAGGCTACGAGCAGTACTTC. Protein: CASSPTPISGSFRGYEQYF.

In DNA form, the CDR3 reads TGTGCCAGCAGCCCACCGGGACTCTACTACGAGCAGTACTTC. Translation gives CASSPPGLYYEQYF. V gene TRBV25-1 combines with J gene TRBJ2-7, with TRBD2 as a possible D gene (6 bases). Germline assignment: CDR1 MGHDK and CDR2 SYGVNS. Trimming took 6 bases from V and 3 from J, leaving 15 bases between them. The CDR3 sequence is 14 residues long.

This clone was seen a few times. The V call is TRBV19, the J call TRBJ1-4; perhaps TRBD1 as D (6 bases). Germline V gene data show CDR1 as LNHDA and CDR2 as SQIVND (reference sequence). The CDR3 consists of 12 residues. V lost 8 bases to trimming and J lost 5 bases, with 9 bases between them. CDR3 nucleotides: TGTGCCAGTGGACAGTTCAATGAAAAACTGTTTTTT. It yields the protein CASGQFNEKLFF.

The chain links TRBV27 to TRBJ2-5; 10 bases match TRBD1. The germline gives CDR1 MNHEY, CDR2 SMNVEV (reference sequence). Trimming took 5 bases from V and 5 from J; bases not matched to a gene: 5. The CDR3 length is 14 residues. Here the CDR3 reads CASSLTGGSETQYF. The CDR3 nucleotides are TGTGCCAGCAGTCTGACAGGGGGCTCGGAGACCCAGTACTTC.

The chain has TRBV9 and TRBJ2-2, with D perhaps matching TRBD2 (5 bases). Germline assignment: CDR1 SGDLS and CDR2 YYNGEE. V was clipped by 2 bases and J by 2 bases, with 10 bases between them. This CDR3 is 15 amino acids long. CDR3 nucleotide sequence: TGTGCCAGCAGCGTCATGGGGAGCAACACCGGGGAGCTGTTTTTT. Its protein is CASSVMGSNTGELFF.

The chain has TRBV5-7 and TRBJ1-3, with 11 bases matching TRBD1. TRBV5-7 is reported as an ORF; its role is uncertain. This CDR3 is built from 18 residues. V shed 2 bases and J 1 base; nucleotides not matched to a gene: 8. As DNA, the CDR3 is TGTGCCAGCAGCTTTACATTGGACAGGGGGCATTCTGGAAACACCATATATTTT. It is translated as CASSFTLDRGHSGNTIYF.

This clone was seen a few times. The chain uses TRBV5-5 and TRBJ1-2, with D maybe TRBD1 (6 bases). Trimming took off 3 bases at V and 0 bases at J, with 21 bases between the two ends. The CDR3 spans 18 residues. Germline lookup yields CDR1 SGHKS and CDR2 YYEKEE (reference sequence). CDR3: CASSWTEPTGFTNYGYTF. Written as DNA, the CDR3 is TGTGCCAGCAGCTGGACAGAACCAACAGGGTTCACTAACTATGGCTACACCTTC.